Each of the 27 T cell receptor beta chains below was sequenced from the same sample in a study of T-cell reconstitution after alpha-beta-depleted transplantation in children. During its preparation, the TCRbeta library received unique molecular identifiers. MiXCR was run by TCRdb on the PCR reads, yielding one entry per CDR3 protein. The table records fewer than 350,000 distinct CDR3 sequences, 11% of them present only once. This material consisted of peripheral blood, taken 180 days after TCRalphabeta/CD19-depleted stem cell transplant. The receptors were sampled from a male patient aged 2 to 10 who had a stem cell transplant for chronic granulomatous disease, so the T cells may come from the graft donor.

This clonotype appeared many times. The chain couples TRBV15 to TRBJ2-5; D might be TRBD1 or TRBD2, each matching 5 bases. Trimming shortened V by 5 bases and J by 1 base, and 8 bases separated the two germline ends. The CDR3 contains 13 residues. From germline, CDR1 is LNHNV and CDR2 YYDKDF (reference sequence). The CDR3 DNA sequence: TGTGCCACCAGCGAGGGGTCCCAAGAGACCCAGTACTTC. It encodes CATSEGSQETQYF.

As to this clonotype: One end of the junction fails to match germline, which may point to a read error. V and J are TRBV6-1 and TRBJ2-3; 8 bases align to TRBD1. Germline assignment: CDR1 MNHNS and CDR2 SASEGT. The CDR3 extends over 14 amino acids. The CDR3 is CASNEADRGHTQYF. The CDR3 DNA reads TGTGCCAGCAATGAAGCAGACAGGGGACATACGCAGTATTTT.

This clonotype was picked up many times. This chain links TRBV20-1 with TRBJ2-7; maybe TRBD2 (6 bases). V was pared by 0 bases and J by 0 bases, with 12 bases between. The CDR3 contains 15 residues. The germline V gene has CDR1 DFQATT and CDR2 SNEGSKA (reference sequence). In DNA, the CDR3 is TGCAGTGCTAGAGATCAGAGGAGGGGCTCCTACGAGCAGTACTTC. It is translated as CSARDQRRGSYEQYF.

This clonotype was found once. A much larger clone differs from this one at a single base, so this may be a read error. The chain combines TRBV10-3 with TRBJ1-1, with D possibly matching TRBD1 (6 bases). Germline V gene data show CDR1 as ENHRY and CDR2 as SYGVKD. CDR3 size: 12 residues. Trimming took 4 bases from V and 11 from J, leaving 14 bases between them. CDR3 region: CAISVRGDAAFF. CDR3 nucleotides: TGTGCCATCAGTGTCAGGGGTGATGCGGCTTTCTTT.

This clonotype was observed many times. The CDR3 bases are TGTGCCAGCAGTTACGCGACAGGGGGCGGAAACACCATATATTTT. It is translated as CASSYATGGGNTIYF. The V and J genes are TRBV6-5 and TRBJ1-3, with 10 bases that match TRBD1. The CDR3 loop spans 15 amino acids. V was pared by 2 bases and J by 4 bases, with 2 bases of the junction left unmatched. Germline CDR1 is MNHEY and CDR2 is SVGAGI.

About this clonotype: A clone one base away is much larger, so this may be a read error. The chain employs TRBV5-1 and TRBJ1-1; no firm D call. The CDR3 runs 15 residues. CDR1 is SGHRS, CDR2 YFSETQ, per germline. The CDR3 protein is CASSLGLLGNTDAFF. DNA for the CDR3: TGCGCCAGCAGCTTGGGGCTTCTCGGAAACACTGATGCTTTCTTT. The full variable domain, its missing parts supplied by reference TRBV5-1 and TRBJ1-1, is KAGVTQTPRYLIKTRGQQVTLSCSPISGHRSVSWYQQTPGQGLQFLFEYFSETQRNKGNFPGRFSGRQFSNSRSEMNVSTLELGDSALYLCASSLGLLGNTDAFFGQGTRLTVV.

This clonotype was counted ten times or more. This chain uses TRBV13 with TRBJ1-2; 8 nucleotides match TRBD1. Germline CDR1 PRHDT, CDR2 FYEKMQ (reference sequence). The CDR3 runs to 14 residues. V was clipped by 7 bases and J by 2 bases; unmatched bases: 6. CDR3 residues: CASKVQGANYGYTF. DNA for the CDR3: TGTGCCAGCAAGGTCCAGGGGGCCAACTATGGCTACACCTTC.

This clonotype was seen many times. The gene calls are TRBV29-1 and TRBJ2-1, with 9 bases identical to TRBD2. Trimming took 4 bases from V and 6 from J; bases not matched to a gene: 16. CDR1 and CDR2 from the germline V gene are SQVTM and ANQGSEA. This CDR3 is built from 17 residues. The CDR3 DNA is TGCAGCGTTGGAAGGACAGGCGTTAGCGGGAGTCGCAATGAGCAGTTCTTC. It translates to CSVGRTGVSGSRNEQFF.

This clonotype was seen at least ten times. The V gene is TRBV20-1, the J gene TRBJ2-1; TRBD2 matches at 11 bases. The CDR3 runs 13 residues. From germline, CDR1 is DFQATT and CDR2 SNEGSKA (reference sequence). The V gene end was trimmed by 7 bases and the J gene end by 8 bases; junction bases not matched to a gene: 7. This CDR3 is CSDSGRAEYEQFF. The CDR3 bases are TGCAGTGATAGCGGGAGGGCCGAGTATGAGCAGTTCTTC.

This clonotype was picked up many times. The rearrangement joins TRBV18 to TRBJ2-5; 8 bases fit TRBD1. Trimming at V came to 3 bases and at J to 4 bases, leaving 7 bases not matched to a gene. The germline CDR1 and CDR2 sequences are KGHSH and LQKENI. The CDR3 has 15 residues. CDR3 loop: CASSPHQGAGETQYF. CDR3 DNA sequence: TGTGCCAGCTCACCCCACCAGGGGGCGGGAGAGACCCAGTACTTC.

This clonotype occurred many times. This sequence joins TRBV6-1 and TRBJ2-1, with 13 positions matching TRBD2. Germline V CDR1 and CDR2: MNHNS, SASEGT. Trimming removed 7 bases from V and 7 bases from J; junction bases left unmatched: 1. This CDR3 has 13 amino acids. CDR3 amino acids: CASKTSGRNEQFF. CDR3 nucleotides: TGTGCCAGCAAGACTAGCGGGAGGAATGAGCAGTTCTTC.

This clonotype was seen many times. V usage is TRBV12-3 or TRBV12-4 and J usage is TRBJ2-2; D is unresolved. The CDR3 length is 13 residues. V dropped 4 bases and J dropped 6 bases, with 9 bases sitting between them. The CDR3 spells CASSYGVPGELFF. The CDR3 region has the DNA TGTGCCAGCAGTTATGGGGTCCCCGGGGAGCTGTTTTTT.

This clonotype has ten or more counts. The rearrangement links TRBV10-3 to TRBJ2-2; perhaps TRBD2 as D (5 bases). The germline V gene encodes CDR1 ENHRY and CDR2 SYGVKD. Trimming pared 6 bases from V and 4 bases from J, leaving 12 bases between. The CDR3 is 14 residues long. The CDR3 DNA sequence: TGTGCCATCAGGGCCCTTGGAGGCACCGGGGAGCTGTTTTTT. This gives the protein CAIRALGGTGELFF.

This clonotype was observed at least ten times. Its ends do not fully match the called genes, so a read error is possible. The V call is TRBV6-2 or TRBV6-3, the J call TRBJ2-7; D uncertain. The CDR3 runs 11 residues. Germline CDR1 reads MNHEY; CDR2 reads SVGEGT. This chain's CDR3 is CASSYMSEWTF. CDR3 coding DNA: TGTGCCAGCAGTTATATGAGTGAGTGGACCTTC.

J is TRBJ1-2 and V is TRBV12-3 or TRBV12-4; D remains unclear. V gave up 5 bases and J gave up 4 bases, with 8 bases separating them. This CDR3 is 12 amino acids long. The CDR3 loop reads CASSAEGYGYTF. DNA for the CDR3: TGTGCCAGCAGTGCCGAGGGCTATGGCTACACCTTC.

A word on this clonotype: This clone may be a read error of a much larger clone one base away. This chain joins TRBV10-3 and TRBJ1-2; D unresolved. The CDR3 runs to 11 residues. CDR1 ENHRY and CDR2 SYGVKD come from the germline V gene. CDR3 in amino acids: CAISDSSGDTF. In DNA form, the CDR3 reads TGTGCCATCAGTGATTCATCTGGCGACACCTTC.

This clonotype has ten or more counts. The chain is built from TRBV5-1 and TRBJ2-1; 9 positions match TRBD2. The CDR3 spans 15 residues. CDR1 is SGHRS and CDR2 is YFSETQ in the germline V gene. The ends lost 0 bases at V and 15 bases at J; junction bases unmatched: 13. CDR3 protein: CASSLEPGLANSLFF. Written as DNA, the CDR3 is TGCGCCAGCAGCTTGGAACCGGGACTAGCTAATTCCTTGTTCTTC.

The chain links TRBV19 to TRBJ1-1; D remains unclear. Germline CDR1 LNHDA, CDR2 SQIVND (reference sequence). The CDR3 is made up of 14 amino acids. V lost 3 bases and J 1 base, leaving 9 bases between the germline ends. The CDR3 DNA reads TGTGCCAGTAGTATCGGACTCCAGAACACTGAAGCTTTCTTT. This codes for CASSIGLQNTEAFF.

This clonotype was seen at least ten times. The CDR3 spells CASSPTGGGTYEQYF. DNA for the CDR3: TGCGCCAGCAGCCCAACAGGCGGGGGGACCTACGAGCAGTACTTC. The chain recombines TRBV5-1 with TRBJ2-7; 8 nucleotides align to TRBD2. The CDR3 has 15 amino acids. V gave up 4 bases and J gave up 2 bases; unmatched junction bases: 8. Germline V gene data show CDR1 as SGHRS and CDR2 as YFSETQ.

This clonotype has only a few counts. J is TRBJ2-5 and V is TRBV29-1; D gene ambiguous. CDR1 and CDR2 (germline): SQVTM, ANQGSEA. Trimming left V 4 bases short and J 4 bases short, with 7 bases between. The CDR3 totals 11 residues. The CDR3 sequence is CSVVGVETQYF. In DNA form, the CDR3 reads TGCAGCGTTGTAGGTGTAGAGACCCAGTACTTC. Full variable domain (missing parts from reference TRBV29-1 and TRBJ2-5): SAVISQKPSRDICQRGTSLTIQCQVDSQVTMMFWYRQQPGQSLTLIATANQGSEATYESGFVIDKFPISRPNLTFSTLTVSNMSPEDSSIYLCSVVGVETQYFGPGTRLLVL.

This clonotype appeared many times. The CDR3 DNA is TGTGCCAGCAGCGCCAGACTAGCGGGATCCCACAATGAGCAGTTCTTC. Amino acids: CASSARLAGSHNEQFF. The chain recombines TRBV7-6 with TRBJ2-1; TRBD2 aligns across 11 bases. From germline, CDR1 is SGHVS and CDR2 FNYEAQ. This CDR3 spans 16 amino acids. With V trimmed by 5 bases and J by 5 bases, 8 bases remained unmatched. Using reference TRBV7-6 and TRBJ2-1 for the parts outside the CDR3, the full variable domain is GAGVSQSPRYKVTKRGQDVALRCDPISGHVSLYWYRQALGQGPEFLTYFNYEAQQDKSGLPNDRFSAERPEGSISTLTIQRTEQRDSAMYRCASSARLAGSHNEQFFGPGTRLTVL.

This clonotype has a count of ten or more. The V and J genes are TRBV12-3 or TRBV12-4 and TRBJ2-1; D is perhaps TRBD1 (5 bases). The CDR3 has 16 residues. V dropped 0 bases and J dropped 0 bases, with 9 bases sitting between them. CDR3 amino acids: CASSLAGARSYNEQFF. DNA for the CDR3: TGTGCCAGCAGTTTAGCAGGGGCCCGCTCCTACAATGAGCAGTTCTTC.

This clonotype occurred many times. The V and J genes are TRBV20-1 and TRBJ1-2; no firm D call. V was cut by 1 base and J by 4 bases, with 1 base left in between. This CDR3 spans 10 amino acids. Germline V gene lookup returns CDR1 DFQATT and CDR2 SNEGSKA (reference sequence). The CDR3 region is CSARVYGYTF. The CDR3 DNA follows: TGCAGTGCTAGAGTCTATGGCTACACCTTC.

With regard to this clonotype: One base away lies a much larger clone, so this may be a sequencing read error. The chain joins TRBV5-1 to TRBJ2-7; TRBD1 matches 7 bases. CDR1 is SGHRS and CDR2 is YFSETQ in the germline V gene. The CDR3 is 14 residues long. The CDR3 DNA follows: TGCGCCAGCAGCCCCTGGACAGGAAACTACGAGGAGTACTTC. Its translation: CASSPWTGNYEEYF.

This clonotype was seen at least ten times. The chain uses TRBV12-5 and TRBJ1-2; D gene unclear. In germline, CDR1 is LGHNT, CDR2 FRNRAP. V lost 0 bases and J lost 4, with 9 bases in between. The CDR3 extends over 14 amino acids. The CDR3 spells CASGLVGGGYGYTF. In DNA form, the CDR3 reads TGTGCTAGTGGTTTGGTGGGAGGTGGCTATGGCTACACCTTC.

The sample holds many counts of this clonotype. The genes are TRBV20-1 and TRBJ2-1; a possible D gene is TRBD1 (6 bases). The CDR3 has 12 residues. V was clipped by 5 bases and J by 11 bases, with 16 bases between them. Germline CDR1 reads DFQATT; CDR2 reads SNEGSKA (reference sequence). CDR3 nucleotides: TGCAGTGCTTTCAGGACAGACAGTAAGCAGTTCTTC. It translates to CSAFRTDSKQFF.

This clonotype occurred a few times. The CDR3 region has the DNA TGCAGTGCTAGAGATCTTGGAGGATCCTACGAGCAGTACTTC. It encodes CSARDLGGSYEQYF. The V call is TRBV20-1, the J call TRBJ2-7, with a weak D call TRBD2 (5 bases). Germline assignment: CDR1 DFQATT and CDR2 SNEGSKA (reference sequence). With 0 bases removed from V and 1 base from J, the gap between germline ends came to 10 bases. The CDR3 runs 14 residues.